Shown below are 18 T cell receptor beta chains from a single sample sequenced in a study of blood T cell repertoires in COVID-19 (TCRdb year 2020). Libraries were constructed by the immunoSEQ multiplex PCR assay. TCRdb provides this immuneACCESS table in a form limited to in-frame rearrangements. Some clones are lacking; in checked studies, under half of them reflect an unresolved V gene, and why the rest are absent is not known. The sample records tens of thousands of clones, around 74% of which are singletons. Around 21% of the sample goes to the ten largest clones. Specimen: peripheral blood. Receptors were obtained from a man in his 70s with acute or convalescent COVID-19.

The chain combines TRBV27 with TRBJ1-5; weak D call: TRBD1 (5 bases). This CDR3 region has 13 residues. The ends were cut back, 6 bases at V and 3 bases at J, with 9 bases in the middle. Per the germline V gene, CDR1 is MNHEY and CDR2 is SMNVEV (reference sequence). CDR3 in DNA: TGTGCCAGCAGGCAGGGTATCAATCAGCCCCAGCATTTT. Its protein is CASRQGINQPQHF.

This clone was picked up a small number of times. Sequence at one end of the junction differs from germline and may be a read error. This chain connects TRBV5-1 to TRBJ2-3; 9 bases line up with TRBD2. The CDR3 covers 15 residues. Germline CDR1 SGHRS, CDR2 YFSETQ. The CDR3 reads CASSSNSGSIDTQYF. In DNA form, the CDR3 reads TGCGCCAGCAGCTCAAATAGCGGGAGCATAGATACGCAGTATTTT.

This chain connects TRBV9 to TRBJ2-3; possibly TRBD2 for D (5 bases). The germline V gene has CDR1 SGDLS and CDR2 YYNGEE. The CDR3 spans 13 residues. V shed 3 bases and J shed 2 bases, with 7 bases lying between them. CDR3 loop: CASSAGLTDTQYF. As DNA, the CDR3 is TGTGCCAGCAGCGCCGGACTCACAGATACGCAGTATTTT.

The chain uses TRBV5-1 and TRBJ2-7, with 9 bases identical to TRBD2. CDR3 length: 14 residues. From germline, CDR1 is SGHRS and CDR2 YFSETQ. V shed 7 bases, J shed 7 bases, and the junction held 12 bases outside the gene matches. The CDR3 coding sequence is TGCGCCAGCGGATGGACTAGCGCCCTGGGGGAGCAGTACTTC. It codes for CASGWTSALGEQYF.

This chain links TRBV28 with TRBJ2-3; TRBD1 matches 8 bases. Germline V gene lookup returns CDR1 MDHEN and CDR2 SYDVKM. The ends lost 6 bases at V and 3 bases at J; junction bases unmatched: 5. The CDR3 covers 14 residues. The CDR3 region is CASSSGQGTDTQYF. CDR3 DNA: TGTGCCAGCAGCAGCGGACAGGGTACAGATACGCAGTATTTT.

The CDR3 sequence: CATSTSGRGGEQFF. The CDR3 DNA reads TGCGCCACCTCGACTAGCGGGAGAGGAGGTGAGCAGTTCTTC. This chain joins TRBV10-2 and TRBJ2-1; 12 bases line up with TRBD2. Losses at the gene ends were 10 bases for V and 9 bases for J; bases not matched to a gene: 10. The CDR3 is 14 residues long. Germline-derived CDR1 and CDR2 are WSHSY and SAAADI.

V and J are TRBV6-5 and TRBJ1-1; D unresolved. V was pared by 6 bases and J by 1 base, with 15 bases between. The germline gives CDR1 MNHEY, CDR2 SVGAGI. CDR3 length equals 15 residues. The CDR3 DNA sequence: TGTGCCAGCAGAGTAGAGGCGGGCTGGAACACTGAAGCTTTCTTT. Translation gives CASRVEAGWNTEAFF.

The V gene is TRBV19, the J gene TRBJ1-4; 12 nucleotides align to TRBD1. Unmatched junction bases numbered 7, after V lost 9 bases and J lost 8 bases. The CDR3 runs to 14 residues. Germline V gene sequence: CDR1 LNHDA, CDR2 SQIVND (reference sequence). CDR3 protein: CASRRDRGHEKLFF. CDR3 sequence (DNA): TGTGCCAGCCGCCGGGACAGGGGGCACGAAAAACTGTTTTTT.

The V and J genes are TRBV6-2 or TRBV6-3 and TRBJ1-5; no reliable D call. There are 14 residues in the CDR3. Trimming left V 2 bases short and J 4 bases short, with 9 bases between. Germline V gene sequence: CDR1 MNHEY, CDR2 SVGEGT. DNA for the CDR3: TGTGCCAGCAGTTACGAGGGTAGAAATCAGCCCCAGCATTTT. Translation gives CASSYEGRNQPQHF.

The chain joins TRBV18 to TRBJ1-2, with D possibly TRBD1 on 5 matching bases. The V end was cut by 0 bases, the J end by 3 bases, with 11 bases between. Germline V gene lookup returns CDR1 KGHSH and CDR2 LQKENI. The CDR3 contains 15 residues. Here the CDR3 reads CASSPPGRLDYGYTF. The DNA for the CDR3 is TGTGCCAGCTCACCACCGGGGCGGCTAGACTATGGCTACACCTTC.

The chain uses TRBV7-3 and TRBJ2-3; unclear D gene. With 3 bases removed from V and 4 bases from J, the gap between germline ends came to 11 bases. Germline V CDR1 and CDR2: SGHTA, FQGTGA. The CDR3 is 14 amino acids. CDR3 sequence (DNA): TGTGCCAGCAGCTTCGGAGCGTCGGCAGATACGCAGTATTTT. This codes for CASSFGASADTQYF.

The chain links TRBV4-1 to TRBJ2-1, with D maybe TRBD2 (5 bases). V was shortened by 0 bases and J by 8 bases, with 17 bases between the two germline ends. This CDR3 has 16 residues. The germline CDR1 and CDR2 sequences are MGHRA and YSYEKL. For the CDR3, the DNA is TGCGCCAGCAGCCAAGAAGGCATTGGGGAGCGCCATGAGCAGTTCTTC. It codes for CASSQEGIGERHEQFF.

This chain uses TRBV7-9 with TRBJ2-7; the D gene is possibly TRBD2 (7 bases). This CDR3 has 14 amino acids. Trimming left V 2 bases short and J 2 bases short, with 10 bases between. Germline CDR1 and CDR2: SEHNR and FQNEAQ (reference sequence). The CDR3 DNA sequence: TGTGCCAGCAGCTTACCGGGGGGCACCTACGAGCAGTACTTC. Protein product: CASSLPGGTYEQYF.

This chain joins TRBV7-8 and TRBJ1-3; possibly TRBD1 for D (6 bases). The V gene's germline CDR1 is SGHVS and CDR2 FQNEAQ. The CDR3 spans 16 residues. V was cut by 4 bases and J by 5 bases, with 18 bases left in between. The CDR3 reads CASSSDRPTLRNTIYF. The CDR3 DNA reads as TGTGCCAGCAGCTCGGACAGACCCACGTTGAGAAACACCATATATTTT.

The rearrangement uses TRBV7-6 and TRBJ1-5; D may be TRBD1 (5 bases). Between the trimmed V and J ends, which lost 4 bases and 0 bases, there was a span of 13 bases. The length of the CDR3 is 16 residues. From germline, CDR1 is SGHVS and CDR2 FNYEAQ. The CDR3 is CASSSDDRNSNQPQHF. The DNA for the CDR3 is TGTGCCAGCAGCTCCGATGACAGAAATAGCAATCAGCCCCAGCATTTT. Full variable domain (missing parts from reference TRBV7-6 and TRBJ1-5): GAGVSQSPRYKVTKRGQDVALRCDPISGHVSLYWYRQALGQGPEFLTYFNYEAQQDKSGLPNDRFSAERPEGSISTLTIQRTEQRDSAMYRCASSSDDRNSNQPQHFGDGTRLSIL.

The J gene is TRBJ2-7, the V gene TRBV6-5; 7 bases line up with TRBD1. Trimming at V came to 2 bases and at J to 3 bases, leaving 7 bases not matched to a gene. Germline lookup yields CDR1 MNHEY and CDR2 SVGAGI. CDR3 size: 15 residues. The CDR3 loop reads CASSYAGTEDYEQYF. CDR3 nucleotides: TGTGCCAGCAGTTACGCCGGGACAGAGGACTACGAGCAGTACTTC.

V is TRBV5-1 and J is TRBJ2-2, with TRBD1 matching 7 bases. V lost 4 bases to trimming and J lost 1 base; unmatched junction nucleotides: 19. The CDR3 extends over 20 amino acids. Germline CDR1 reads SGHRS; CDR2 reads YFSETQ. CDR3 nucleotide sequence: TGCGCCAGCAGCCCCGTTATAGGTCCCACAGGGGCCTGGAACACCGGGGAGCTGTTTTTT. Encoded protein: CASSPVIGPTGAWNTGELFF.

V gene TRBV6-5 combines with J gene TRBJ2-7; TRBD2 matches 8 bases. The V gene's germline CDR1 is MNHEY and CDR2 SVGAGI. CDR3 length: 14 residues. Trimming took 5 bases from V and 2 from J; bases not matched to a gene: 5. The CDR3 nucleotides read TGTGCCAGCAGTATCGCGGGAGGCACCTACGAGCAGTACTTC. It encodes CASSIAGGTYEQYF.